The sequence of this TCR beta chain was determined in a study of human T cells and chemical hapten exposure. The time point is: patch test 2, 6 weeks after DPC sensitization. Treatment of the sample: therapeutic diphenylcyclopropenone sensitization with weekly scalp DPC. This clonotype was seen a handful of times. TCRdb used MiXCR to reprocess the RACE reads, holding one entry per CDR3 protein. The sample has about 26,000 distinct CDR3 sequences, approximately 9% seen once. The sample here was whole blood, taken in connection with sensitization to the hapten diphenylcyclopropenone (DPC). The sequence was obtained from a man aged 25 to 40 with alopecia areata. Some clones in this sample may be carry-over from other donors' samples.

The CDR3 sequence is CSVRDQGDYGYTF. The CDR3 coding sequence is TGCAGTGTCCGAGATCAGGGGGACTATGGCTACACCTTC. The gene calls are TRBV20-1 and TRBJ1-2; 7 bases align to TRBD1. This CDR3 has 13 amino acids. The trim removed 7 bases at V and 3 bases at J, leaving 8 bases unmatched. Germline CDR1 and CDR2: DFQATT and SNEGSKA (reference sequence).